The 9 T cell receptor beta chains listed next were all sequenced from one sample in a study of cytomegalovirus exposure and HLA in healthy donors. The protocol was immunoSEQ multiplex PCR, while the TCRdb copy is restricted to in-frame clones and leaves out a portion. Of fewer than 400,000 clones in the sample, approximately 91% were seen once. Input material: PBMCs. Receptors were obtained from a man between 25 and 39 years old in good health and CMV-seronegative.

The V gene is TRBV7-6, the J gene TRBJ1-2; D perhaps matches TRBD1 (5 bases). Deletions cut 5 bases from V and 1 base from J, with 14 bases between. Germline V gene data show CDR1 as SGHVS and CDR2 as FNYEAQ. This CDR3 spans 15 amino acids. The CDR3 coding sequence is TGTGCCAGCAGCAGTTTGGACACCTTTAACTATGGCTACACCTTC. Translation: CASSSLDTFNYGYTF.

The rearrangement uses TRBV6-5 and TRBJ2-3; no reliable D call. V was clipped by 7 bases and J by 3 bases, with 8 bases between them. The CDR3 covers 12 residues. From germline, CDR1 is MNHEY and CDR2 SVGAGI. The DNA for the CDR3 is TGTGCCAGCACCTCTCGGACAGATACGCAGTATTTT. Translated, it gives CASTSRTDTQYF.

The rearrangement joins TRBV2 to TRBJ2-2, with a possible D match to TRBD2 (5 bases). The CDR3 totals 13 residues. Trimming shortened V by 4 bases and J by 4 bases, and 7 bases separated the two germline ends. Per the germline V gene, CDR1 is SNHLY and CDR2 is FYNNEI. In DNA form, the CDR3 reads TGTGCCAGCAGTGTAGGGAGCACCGGGGAGCTGTTTTTT. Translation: CASSVGSTGELFF.

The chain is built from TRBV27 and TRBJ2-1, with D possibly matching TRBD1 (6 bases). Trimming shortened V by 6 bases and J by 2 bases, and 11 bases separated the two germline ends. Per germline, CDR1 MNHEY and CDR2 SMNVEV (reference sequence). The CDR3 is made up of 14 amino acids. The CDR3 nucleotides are TGTGCCAGCAGGGGGGCCGGGGCCTACAATGAGCAGTTCTTC. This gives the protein CASRGAGAYNEQFF.

Written as DNA, the CDR3 is TGTGCCAGCAGCTCTCCCAACAGGGGGGGCGACGAGCAGTACTTC. Translating gives CASSSPNRGGDEQYF. This chain links TRBV5-4 with TRBJ2-7; TRBD1 is a possible D gene (8 bases). Germline lookup yields CDR1 SGHNT and CDR2 YYREEE (reference sequence). With 3 bases removed from V and 5 bases from J, the gap between germline ends came to 18 bases. This CDR3 is 15 amino acids long.

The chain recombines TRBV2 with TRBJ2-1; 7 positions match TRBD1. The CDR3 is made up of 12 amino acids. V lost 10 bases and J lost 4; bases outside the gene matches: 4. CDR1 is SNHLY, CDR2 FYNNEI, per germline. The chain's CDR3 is CAKQGRYNEQFF. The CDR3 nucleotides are TGTGCCAAACAGGGGCGATACAATGAGCAGTTCTTC.

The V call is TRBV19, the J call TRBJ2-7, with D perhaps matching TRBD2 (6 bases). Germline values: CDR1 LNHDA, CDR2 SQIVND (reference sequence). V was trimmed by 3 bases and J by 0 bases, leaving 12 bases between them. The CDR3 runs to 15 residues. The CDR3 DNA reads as TGTGCCAGTAGTATTGGGACTGCCAGCTCCTACGAGCAGTACTTC. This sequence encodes CASSIGTASSYEQYF.

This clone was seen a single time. CDR3 loop: CASSRWSSYEQYF. CDR3 DNA sequence: TGTGCCAGCAGCCGATGGAGTTCCTACGAGCAGTACTTC. The chain couples TRBV5-6 to TRBJ2-7; D remains ambiguous. V was cut by 4 bases and J by 1 base, with 9 bases left in between. The CDR3 length is 13 residues. CDR1 is SGHDT and CDR2 is YYEEEE in the germline V gene.

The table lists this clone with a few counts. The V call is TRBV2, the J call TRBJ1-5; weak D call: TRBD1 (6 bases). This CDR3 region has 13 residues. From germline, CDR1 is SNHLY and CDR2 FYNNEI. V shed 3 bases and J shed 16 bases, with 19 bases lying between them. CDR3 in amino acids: CASSDLLRQGKHF. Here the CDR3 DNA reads TGTGCCAGCAGTGACCTGTTACGCCAGGGGAAACATTTT.